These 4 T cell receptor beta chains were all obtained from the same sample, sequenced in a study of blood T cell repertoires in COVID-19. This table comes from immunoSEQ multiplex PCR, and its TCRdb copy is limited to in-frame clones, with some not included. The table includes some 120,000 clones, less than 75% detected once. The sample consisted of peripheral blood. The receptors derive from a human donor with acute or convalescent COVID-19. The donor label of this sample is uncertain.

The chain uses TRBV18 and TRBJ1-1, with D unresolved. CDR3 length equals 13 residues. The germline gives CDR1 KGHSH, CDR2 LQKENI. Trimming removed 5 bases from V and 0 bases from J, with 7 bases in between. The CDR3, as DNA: TGTGCCAGCTCAGCTACAGTGAACACTGAAGCTTTCTTT. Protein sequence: CASSATVNTEAFF.

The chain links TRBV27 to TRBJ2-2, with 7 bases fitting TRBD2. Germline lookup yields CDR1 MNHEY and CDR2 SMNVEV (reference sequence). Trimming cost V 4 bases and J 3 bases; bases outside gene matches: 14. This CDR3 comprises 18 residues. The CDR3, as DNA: TGTGCCAGCAGTTCCTCGCTGGGGAGGGGAGGGGACACCGGGGAGCTGTTTTTT. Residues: CASSSSLGRGGDTGELFF.

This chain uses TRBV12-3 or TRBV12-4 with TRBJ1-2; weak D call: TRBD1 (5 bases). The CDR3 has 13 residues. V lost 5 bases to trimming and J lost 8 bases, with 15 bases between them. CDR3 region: CASSTSRVHGYTF. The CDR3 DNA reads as TGTGCCAGCAGTACCTCCAGGGTCCACGGCTACACCTTC.

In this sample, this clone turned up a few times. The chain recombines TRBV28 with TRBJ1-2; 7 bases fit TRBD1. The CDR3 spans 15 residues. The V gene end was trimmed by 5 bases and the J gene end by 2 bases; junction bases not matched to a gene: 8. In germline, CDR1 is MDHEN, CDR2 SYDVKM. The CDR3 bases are TGTGCCAGCAGTGACCGGGACAGAACGAACTATGGCTACACCTTC. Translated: CASSDRDRTNYGYTF.